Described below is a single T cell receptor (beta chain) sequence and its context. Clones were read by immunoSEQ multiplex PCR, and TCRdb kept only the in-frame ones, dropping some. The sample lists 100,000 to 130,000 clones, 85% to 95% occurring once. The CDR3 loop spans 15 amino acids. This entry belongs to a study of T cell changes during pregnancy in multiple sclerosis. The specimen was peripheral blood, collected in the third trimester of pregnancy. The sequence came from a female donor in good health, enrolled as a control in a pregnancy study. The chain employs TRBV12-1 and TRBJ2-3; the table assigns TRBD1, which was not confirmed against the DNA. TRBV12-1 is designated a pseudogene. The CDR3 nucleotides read TGTGCCAGCAGCTTGCCATGGCTTCCCACAGATACGCAGTATTTT. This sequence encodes CASSLPWLPTDTQYF.